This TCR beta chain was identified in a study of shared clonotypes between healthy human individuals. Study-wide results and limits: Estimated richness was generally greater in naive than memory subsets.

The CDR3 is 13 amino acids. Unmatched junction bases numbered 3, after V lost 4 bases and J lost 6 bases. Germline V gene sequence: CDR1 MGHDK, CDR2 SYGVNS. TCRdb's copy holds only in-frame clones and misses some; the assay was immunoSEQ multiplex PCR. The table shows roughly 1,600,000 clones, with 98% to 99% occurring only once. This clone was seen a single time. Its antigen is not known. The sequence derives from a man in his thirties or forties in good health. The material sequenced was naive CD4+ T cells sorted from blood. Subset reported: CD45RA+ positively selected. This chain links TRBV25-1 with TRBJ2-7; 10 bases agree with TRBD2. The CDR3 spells CASSGLAGAEQYF. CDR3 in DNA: TGTGCCAGCAGTGGGCTAGCGGGAGCCGAGCAGTACTTC.